This paragraph reports one TCR beta chain. What it recognizes is unknown. There are 19 residues in the CDR3. V shed 8 bases, J shed 1 base, and the junction held 21 bases outside the gene matches. From germline, CDR1 is MDHEN and CDR2 SYDVKM. This entry comes from a study of T cells in localized non-small cell lung cancer. Study observations and caveats: The highest T cell clonality was in uninvolved adjacent lung, above tumor. Longer overall survival was seen with higher T cell density measured in blood. In adjacent lung appeared a median around 54 of the top 100 tumor clones.

Assay used: immunoSEQ multiplex PCR; TCRdb lists only in-frame clones, some missing. This sample has more than 20,000 clones, with roughly 90% found just once. The sequences come from peripheral blood, collected before any cancer treatment. The chain is built from TRBV28 and TRBJ2-5; TRBD1 matches 8 bases. The origin of this receptor is a female donor over 55 with stage I lung adenocarcinoma. CDR3 sequence reads: CASGVPGQAKIGIQETQYF. The CDR3 coding sequence is TGTGCCAGCGGAGTACCGGGACAGGCTAAAATCGGGATCCAAGAGACCCAGTACTTC.